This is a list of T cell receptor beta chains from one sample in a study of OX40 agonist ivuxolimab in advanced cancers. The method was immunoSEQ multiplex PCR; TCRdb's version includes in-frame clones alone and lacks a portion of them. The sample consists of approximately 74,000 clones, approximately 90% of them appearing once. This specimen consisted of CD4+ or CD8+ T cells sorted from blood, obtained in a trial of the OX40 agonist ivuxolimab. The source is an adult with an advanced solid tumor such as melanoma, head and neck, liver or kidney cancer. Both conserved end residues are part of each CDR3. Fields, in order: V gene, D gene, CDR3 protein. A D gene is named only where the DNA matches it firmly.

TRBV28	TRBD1	CASIPSGTGVQPQHF
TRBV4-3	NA	CASSLWSANTEAFF
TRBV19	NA	CASSLAQSTGLTEAFF
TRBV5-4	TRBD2	CASSLGAGTSAYEQYF
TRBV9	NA	CASSVDLGSGDTQYF
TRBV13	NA	CASSFATGNYGYTF
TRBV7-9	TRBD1	CASSPTEGAPNYGYTF
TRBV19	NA	CATKQGMNTEAFF
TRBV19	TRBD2	CASLPLAGVRSSYNEQFF
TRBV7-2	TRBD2	CASSRLAGGYYNEQFF
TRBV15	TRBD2	CATSRQGLAGVQEQYF
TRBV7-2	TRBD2	CASRPLGTSGSNEQFF
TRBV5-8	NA	CASSLGTPEAFF
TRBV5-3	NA	CARSFPALGQVQETQYF
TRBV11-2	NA	CASSLDGQNGYTF
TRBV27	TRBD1	CASSYQGAYGYTF
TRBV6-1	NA	CASSGTRRVAFF
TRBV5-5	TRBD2	CASSLITSGRLSSYEQYF
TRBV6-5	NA	CASTDTGFSNYGYTF
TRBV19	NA	CASTPGQLGDTEAFF
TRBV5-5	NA	CASSLDSPAQYF
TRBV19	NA	CASSEGPSSYEQYF
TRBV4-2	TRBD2	CASSQDLLAYEQYF
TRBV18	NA	CASSTQSSGNTIYF
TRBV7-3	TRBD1	CASSSSRGQARQRNTEAFF
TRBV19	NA	CASSIRGASNQPQHF
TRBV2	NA	CASERAPVGYTF
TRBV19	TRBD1	CASSIDSNPGTGLRTEAFF
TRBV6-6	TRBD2	CASSPGLADTDTQYF
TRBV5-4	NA	CASSLEGVNEQFF
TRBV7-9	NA	CASSLLDGEQYF
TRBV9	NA	CASSSRGDRPQHF
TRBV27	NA	CASSITIPGTAEAFF
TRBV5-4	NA	CVLQGAVTEAFF
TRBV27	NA	CASGLSGNNEQFF
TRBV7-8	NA	CASSHLNTEAFF
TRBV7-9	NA	CASSGTLGYSPLHF
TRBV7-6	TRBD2	CASSLIGLAANEQFF
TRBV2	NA	CASRSGQGHHGNEQFF
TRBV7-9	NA	CASGRPALSYNSPLHF
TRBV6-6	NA	CASSPDWEQPQHF
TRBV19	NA	CASSKTGPSSGANVLTF
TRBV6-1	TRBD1	CASSEAEGGLGTLTLGETQYF
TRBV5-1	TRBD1	CASSLMGRGLANYGYTF
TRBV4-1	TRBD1	CASSPDRGTEAFF
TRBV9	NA	CASSATDSPYEQYF
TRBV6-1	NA	CASSASGGGNTEAFF
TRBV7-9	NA	CASARITGLGEQYF
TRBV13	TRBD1	CASSLGQGGYEQYF
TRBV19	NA	CASSIGLRGAKNIQYF
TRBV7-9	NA	CASSLGGSQPQHF
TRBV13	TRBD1	CASSPDRGLPQHF
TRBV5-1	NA	CASSFNRNTGELFF
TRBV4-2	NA	CASSQVGTVDGYTF
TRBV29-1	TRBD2	CSVIPGLAGTSSYNEQFF
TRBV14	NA	CASSQALSPLTDTQYF
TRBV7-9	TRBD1	CASSPTGVAPGELFF
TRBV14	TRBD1	CASSLRTGYQETQYF
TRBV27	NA	CASSISGLTDTQYF
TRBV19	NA	CASSTGVGKTIYEQYF